A selection of T cell receptor beta chains follows, all from one sample in a study of OX40 agonist ivuxolimab in advanced cancers. TCRdb keeps only in-frame clones here, not all; method: immunoSEQ multiplex PCR. Counted here are about 12,000 clones, around 86% occurring once; the ten biggest clones make up about 21%. This sample comprised CD4+ or CD8+ T cells sorted from blood, obtained in a trial of the OX40 agonist ivuxolimab. The origin of the receptors is an adult with an advanced solid tumor such as melanoma, head and neck, liver or kidney cancer. Each CDR3 is given with its conserved first and last residue. Each record gives: J gene, clone size, V gene, D gene, CDR3 protein, CDR3 DNA. D genes are given only for firm matches. Part of the rows lack a size; the others show once, few, many or a class for expanded clones.

TRBJ1-2 NA TRBV2 TRBD1 CASSGLDRAKAHYGYTF TGTGCCAGCAGTGGGTTGGACAGGGCCAAGGCCCACTATGGCTACACCTTC
TRBJ1-5 NA TRBV5-4 NA CASSLKGGYQPQHF TGTGCCAGCAGCTTGAAAGGCGGTTATCAGCCCCAGCATTTT
TRBJ1-1 NA TRBV15 TRBD1 CATSRGLQGANTEAFF TGTGCCACCAGCAGAGGGCTACAGGGGGCGAACACTGAAGCTTTCTTT
TRBJ1-6 NA TRBV4-2 TRBD1 CASSQDRGDSPLHF TGTGCCAGCAGCCAGGACAGGGGGGATTCACCCCTCCACTTT
TRBJ1-1 NA TRBV6-6 TRBD1 CASRFPTGDAFF TGTGCCAGCAGATTCCCGACAGGGGACGCTTTCTTT
TRBJ2-1 NA TRBV12-5 TRBD2 CASGLVEAAGGRIRFF TGTGCTAGTGGTTTGGTAGAGGCAGCGGGGGGGCGAATACGGTTCTTC
TRBJ2-7 NA TRBV29-1 NA CSVLWTDEQYF TGCAGCGTACTCTGGACTGACGAGCAGTACTTC
TRBJ1-1 NA TRBV4-3 TRBD1 CASSLDRGYTEAFF TGCGCCAGCAGTCTGGACAGGGGATACACTGAAGCTTTCTTT
TRBJ2-1 once TRBV18 TRBD2 CASSTGTRNEQFF TGTGCCAGCTCAACGGGGACTAGGAATGAGCAGTTCTTC
TRBJ1-5 once TRBV5-8 NA CASSTQGNQPQHF TGTGCCAGCAGCACTCAGGGGAATCAGCCCCAGCATTTT
TRBJ1-1 NA TRBV9 NA CASSVEGWGTEAFF TGTGCCAGCAGCGTAGAAGGTTGGGGGACTGAAGCTTTCTTT
TRBJ2-1 NA TRBV19 NA CASSIVGGPYNEQFF TGTGCCAGTAGTATAGTTGGCGGACCCTACAATGAGCAGTTCTTC